The 21 T cell receptor beta chains in this list originate from one sample, sequenced in a study of control samples from healthy donors and cancer patients. Here immunoSEQ multiplex PCR was the method, and the copy in TCRdb shows in-frame clones only, minus some. This repertoire shows 150,000 or so clones, about nine tenths found once; its top ten account for 2.5%. Material for sequencing was blood. These TCRs come from a man aged 40-50 years in good health.

The rearrangement links TRBV30 to TRBJ1-2; a possible D gene is TRBD1 (6 bases). The CDR3 loop spans 10 amino acids. Trimming took off 7 bases at V and 9 bases at J, with 12 bases between the two ends. Germline lookup yields CDR1 GTSNPN and CDR2 SVGIG (reference sequence). For the CDR3, the DNA is TGTGCCTACCTACAGGGAAGCTACACCTTC. Translated, it gives CAYLQGSYTF.

V gene TRBV5-1 combines with J gene TRBJ1-4; D remains unclear. Germline values: CDR1 SGHRS, CDR2 YFSETQ. V was shortened by 3 bases and J by 8 bases, with 14 bases between the two germline ends. The CDR3 has 14 residues. The CDR3 region is CASSSRRVGEKLFF. CDR3 nucleotides: TGCGCCAGCAGCTCCAGGCGGGTTGGGGAAAAACTGTTTTTT.

V and J are TRBV7-3 and TRBJ2-5, with 11 bases fitting TRBD1. Germline V gene lookup returns CDR1 SGHTA and CDR2 FQGTGA. This CDR3 is built from 16 residues. J lost 4 bases, V lost 2 bases, and 6 bases had no gene match. CDR3 sequence reads: CASSLGLGTGGETQYF. The CDR3 bases are TGTGCCAGCAGCTTAGGTCTCGGGACAGGGGGAGAGACCCAGTACTTC.

The chain links TRBV14 to TRBJ2-2; TRBD1 agrees at 9 bases. Germline CDR1 reads SGHDN; CDR2 reads FVKESK. The CDR3 has 19 amino acids. V lost 0 bases and J lost 8; bases outside the gene matches: 16. Here the CDR3 reads CASSQEISRTGVRGGELFF. DNA for the CDR3: TGTGCCAGCAGCCAAGAAATTTCCCGGACAGGGGTTAGAGGAGGGGAGCTGTTTTTT. The complete variable domain, with remaining parts taken from reference TRBV14 and TRBJ2-2, reads EAGVTQFPSHSVIEKGQTVTLRCDPISGHDNLYWYRRVMGKEIKFLLHFVKESKQDESGMPNNRFLAERTGGTYSTLKVQPAELEDSGVYFCASSQEISRTGVRGGELFFGEGSRLTVL.

This sequence joins TRBV7-9 and TRBJ2-2, with D perhaps TRBD1 or TRBD2 (5 bases each). Germline lookup yields CDR1 SEHNR and CDR2 FQNEAQ (reference sequence). This CDR3 has 14 residues. V lost 1 base to trimming and J lost 3 bases, with 6 bases between them. CDR3 protein: CASSLGGYTGELFF. CDR3 nucleotides: TGTGCCAGCAGCTTAGGGGGGTACACCGGGGAGCTGTTTTTT.

The chain carries TRBV19 and TRBJ2-1; 16 bases fit TRBD2. The V gene's germline CDR1 is LNHDA and CDR2 SQIVND (reference sequence). CDR3 size: 19 residues. Trimming at V came to 5 bases and at J to 7 bases, leaving 14 bases not matched to a gene. DNA of the CDR3: TGTGCCAGTAGTTCAAAAGGGACTAGCGGGGGGGCCCTTCTAAATGAGCAGTTCTTC. Translated: CASSSKGTSGGALLNEQFF. The entire variable domain, with the rest obtained from reference TRBV19 and TRBJ2-1, is as follows: DGGITQSPKYLFRKEGQNVTLSCEQNLNHDAMYWYRQDPGQGLRLIYYSQIVNDFQKGDIAEGYSVSREKKESFPLTVTSAQKNPTAFYLCASSSKGTSGGALLNEQFFGPGTRLTVL.

This clone was found once. The chain joins TRBV9 to TRBJ2-7; no reliable D call. CDR1 and CDR2 from the germline V gene are SGDLS and YYNGEE. The CDR3 loop spans 14 amino acids. V dropped 4 bases and J dropped 0 bases, with 11 bases sitting between them. The CDR3: CASSSGAVSYEQYF. The CDR3 DNA reads TGTGCCAGCAGCTCGGGCGCGGTCTCCTACGAGCAGTACTTC. Based on the CDR3 plus reference TRBV9 and TRBJ2-7, the full variable domain is DSGVTQTPKHLITATGQRVTLRCSPRSGDLSVYWYQQSLDQGLQFLIQYYNGEERAKGNILERFSAQQFPDLHSELNLSSLELGDSALYFCASSSGAVSYEQYFGPGTRLTVT.

This chain joins TRBV27 and TRBJ1-2; D not resolved. The CDR3 runs to 15 residues. Germline V CDR1 and CDR2: MNHEY, SMNVEV (reference sequence). Trimming left V 6 bases short and J 0 bases short, with 14 bases between. This CDR3 reads CASREGLTSNYGYTF. Written as DNA, the CDR3 is TGTGCCAGCAGGGAAGGACTGACGTCTAACTATGGCTACACCTTC.

This clone was picked up a small number of times. The chain employs TRBV10-1 and TRBJ2-7; a possible D gene is TRBD1 (5 bases). The ends were cut back, 0 bases at V and 6 bases at J, with 15 bases in the middle. The germline CDR1 and CDR2 sequences are WNHNN and SYGVQD (reference sequence). CDR3 length equals 15 residues. CDR3 sequence: CASSESRGSASEQYF. The CDR3, as DNA: TGCGCCAGCAGTGAGTCTAGGGGAAGTGCCTCCGAGCAGTACTTC.

V and J are TRBV3-1 (or the pseudogene TRBV3-2) and TRBJ1-4; TRBD1 is a possible D gene (5 bases). The germline V and J ends were trimmed by 3 bases and 7 bases, with 6 bases remaining between them. Germline V gene lookup returns CDR1 LGHDT and CDR2 YNNKEL (reference sequence). This CDR3 region has 12 residues. The CDR3 sequence is CASSQTVEKLFF. CDR3 sequence (DNA): TGTGCCAGCAGCCAGACAGTTGAAAAACTGTTTTTT.

The rearrangement joins TRBV3-1 (or the pseudogene TRBV3-2) to TRBJ1-5; the D is unclear. Germline loops: CDR1 LGHDT, CDR2 YNNKEL (reference sequence). This CDR3 spans 13 amino acids. V shed 0 bases and J shed 7 bases, with 7 bases lying between them. CDR3 nucleotides: TGTGCCAGCAGCCAAGATGCGAGGCAGCCCCAGCATTTT. Protein sequence: CASSQDARQPQHF.

The genes are TRBV5-4 and TRBJ2-1, with TRBD2 matching 8 bases. Per germline, CDR1 SGHNT and CDR2 YYREEE (reference sequence). The CDR3 is 15 amino acids. Trimming took 7 bases from V and 9 from J; bases not matched to a gene: 15. CDR3 nucleotides: TGTGCCAGCTCCACGGGGGGGTACTCGCATGGTGAGCAGTTCTTC. Translation gives CASSTGGYSHGEQFF.

The rearrangement joins TRBV3-1 (or the pseudogene TRBV3-2) to TRBJ1-4; weak D call: TRBD1 (5 bases). Germline CDR1 reads LGHDT; CDR2 reads YNNKEL (reference sequence). Trimming removed 4 bases from V and 7 bases from J, with 16 bases in between. The CDR3 runs to 15 residues. The CDR3 nucleotides read TGTGCCAGCAGCCCCACGGGGACTTTAGGTGAAAAACTGTTTTTT. It yields the protein CASSPTGTLGEKLFF.

The V and J genes are TRBV15 and TRBJ2-5, with D possibly being TRBD1 (5 bases). The CDR3 is made up of 14 amino acids. V dropped 0 bases and J dropped 14 bases, with 19 bases sitting between them. CDR1 LNHNV and CDR2 YYDKDF come from the germline V gene (reference sequence). CDR3 DNA: TGTGCCACCAGCAGAGAGGGTACAGGACCCCCTTCCTACTTC. Amino acids: CATSREGTGPPSYF.

The chain recombines TRBV7-3 with TRBJ2-1; D call uncertain. The germline CDR1 and CDR2 sequences are SGHTA and FQGTGA. Trimming removed 4 bases from V and 0 bases from J, with 13 bases in between. This CDR3 spans 16 amino acids. The CDR3 region has the DNA TGTGCCAGCAGCTCCGGTTCAGCGAGCTCCTACAATGAGCAGTTCTTC. Amino acid sequence: CASSSGSASSYNEQFF.

This clone was observed once. The J gene is TRBJ2-1, the V gene TRBV19, with TRBD2 identical over 15 bases. This CDR3 contains 16 residues. Germline V lookup: CDR1 LNHDA, CDR2 SQIVND (reference sequence). Losses at the gene ends were 10 bases for V and 1 base for J; bases not matched to a gene: 5. CDR3 residues: CATRTSGGASYNEQFF. As DNA, the CDR3 is TGTGCCACAAGGACTAGCGGGGGGGCTTCCTACAATGAGCAGTTCTTC.

V gene TRBV2 combines with J gene TRBJ1-3; D might be TRBD1 (6 bases). Germline CDR1 reads SNHLY; CDR2 reads FYNNEI. Trimming left V 6 bases short and J 4 bases short, with 10 bases between. The CDR3 is 13 residues long. CDR3 residues: CASRKQGGNTIYF. As DNA, the CDR3 is TGTGCCAGCAGAAAGCAGGGGGGAAACACCATATATTTT.

The genes are TRBV9 and TRBJ2-3; no reliable D call. The V gene lost 4 bases and the J gene lost 6 bases, with 9 bases spanning the gap. The CDR3 totals 12 residues. Germline V gene sequence: CDR1 SGDLS, CDR2 YYNGEE. CDR3 amino acids: CASSPASDTQYF. The CDR3 DNA reads TGTGCCAGCAGCCCGGCATCCGATACGCAGTATTTT.

This chain connects TRBV6-7 to TRBJ1-5; no definite D call. TRBV6-7 is known as an ORF, though its function is uncertain. This CDR3 is built from 14 residues. Trimming took 6 bases from V and 0 from J, leaving 9 bases between them. CDR3 residues: CASRTRHSNQPQHF. For the CDR3, the DNA is TGTGCCAGCAGGACTCGGCATAGCAATCAGCCCCAGCATTTT.

J is TRBJ1-1 and V is TRBV7-9, with TRBD1 matching 7 bases. The CDR3 covers 15 residues. V gave up 4 bases and J gave up 3 bases; unmatched junction bases: 8. In germline, CDR1 is SEHNR, CDR2 FQNEAQ (reference sequence). CDR3 in amino acids: CASSSRDSYDTEAFF. Here the CDR3 DNA reads TGTGCCAGCAGCTCCCGGGACAGCTATGACACTGAAGCTTTCTTT.

The rearrangement links TRBV10-3 to TRBJ2-5, with D maybe TRBD1 (6 bases). The CDR3 loop spans 14 amino acids. V lost 5 bases and J 2 bases, leaving 12 bases between the germline ends. Germline lookup yields CDR1 ENHRY and CDR2 SYGVKD. CDR3 in DNA: TGTGCCATCAGTCGGGACATTAAACAAGAGACCCAGTACTTC. This gives the protein CAISRDIKQETQYF.